A single sample is the source of the 30 T cell receptor beta chains below, sequenced in a study of CD39 and CD103 CD8 tumor-infiltrating T cells. Here immunoSEQ multiplex PCR was the method, and the copy in TCRdb shows in-frame clones only, minus some. The table lists about 2,400 clones, approximately 72% of them singletons, with 10% to 15% in the top ten. The specimen was CD39- CD103- CD8+ T cells sorted from the tumor. The sample's subset: CD103-CD39- double-negative CD45RA- CD8 T cells. These receptors were taken from a human donor with head and neck squamous cell carcinoma.

This rearrangement joins TRBV19 to TRBJ2-5; D ambiguous. The germline V and J ends were trimmed by 3 bases and 2 bases, with 7 bases remaining between them. Germline V lookup: CDR1 LNHDA, CDR2 SQIVND (reference sequence). The CDR3 has 13 amino acids. The CDR3 loop reads CASSITFQETQYF. The CDR3 region has the DNA TGTGCCAGTAGTATCACTTTTCAAGAGACCCAGTACTTC.

This clone was recorded only once. This chain uses TRBV5-1 with TRBJ1-1, with a tentative D call TRBD1 (5 bases). V was pared by 6 bases and J by 2 bases, with 14 bases between. The germline CDR1 and CDR2 sequences are SGHRS and YFSETQ. This CDR3 is built from 14 residues. The CDR3 sequence is CASNSGGLNTEAFF. DNA of the CDR3: TGCGCCAGCAACTCGGGGGGACTCAACACTGAAGCTTTCTTT.

This clone was seen a handful of times. The sample holds other DNA sequences that translate to the same CDR3. The J gene is TRBJ2-1, the V gene TRBV5-1; D remains unclear. The germline V and J ends were trimmed by 0 bases and 8 bases, with 6 bases remaining between them. The germline V gene encodes CDR1 SGHRS and CDR2 YFSETQ. The CDR3 runs to 12 residues. CDR3 protein: CASSLVGDEQFF. The CDR3 coding sequence is TGCGCCAGCAGCTTGGTTGGGGATGAGCAGTTCTTC.

The rearrangement joins TRBV6-5 to TRBJ1-2, with a tentative D call TRBD1 (5 bases). CDR3 length: 15 amino acids. Looked up from germline, CDR1 is MNHEY and CDR2 is SVGAGI. Trimming pared 6 bases from V and 4 bases from J, leaving 18 bases between. CDR3 residues: CASSRQGGTLYGYTF. The CDR3 DNA reads as TGTGCCAGCAGCCGTCAGGGAGGGACCCTCTATGGCTACACCTTC.

The chain couples TRBV9 to TRBJ2-7, with D tentatively TRBD1 (6 bases). Germline assignment: CDR1 SGDLS and CDR2 YYNGEE. The V gene lost 3 bases and the J gene lost 6 bases, with 13 bases spanning the gap. The length of the CDR3 is 13 residues. CDR3 nucleotide sequence: TGTGCCAGCAGCGAGGGCCGGACAGCCGAGCAGTACTTC. It specifies CASSEGRTAEQYF. Full variable domain (missing parts from reference TRBV9 and TRBJ2-7): DSGVTQTPKHLITATGQRVTLRCSPRSGDLSVYWYQQSLDQGLQFLIQYYNGEERAKGNILERFSAQQFPDLHSELNLSSLELGDSALYFCASSEGRTAEQYFGPGTRLTVT.

The V gene is TRBV9, the J gene TRBJ2-1; 7 positions agree with TRBD2. This CDR3 comprises 14 residues. Germline V gives CDR1 SGDLS, CDR2 YYNGEE. The J segment lost 4 bases and the V segment lost 3 bases, leaving 4 bases of the junction unmatched. CDR3 in DNA: TGTGCCAGCAGCGCTCTAGCGGATTACAATGAGCAGTTCTTC. Protein: CASSALADYNEQFF.

The chain's CDR3 is CASSAQTQGHADQETQYF. CDR3 bases: TGTGCCAGCAGCGCCCAAACTCAGGGACACGCGGATCAAGAGACCCAGTACTTC. J is TRBJ2-5 and V is TRBV9, with a weak D call TRBD1 (6 bases). The CDR3 is 18 amino acids. Between the trimmed V and J ends, which lost 3 bases and 2 bases, there was a span of 23 bases. The germline CDR1 and CDR2 sequences are SGDLS and YYNGEE.

The chain links TRBV11-3 to TRBJ2-2; D is ambiguous. V shed 1 base and J shed 0 bases, with 9 bases lying between them. The length of the CDR3 is 16 residues. Germline CDR1 is SGHNT and CDR2 is YENEEA. The CDR3 bases are TGTGCCAGCAGCTTAGGGACGTACGCGAACACCGGGGAGCTGTTTTTT. It specifies CASSLGTYANTGELFF.

The chain links TRBV10-3 to TRBJ1-6; D is perhaps TRBD1 (6 bases). Trimming took off 4 bases at V and 9 bases at J, with 13 bases between the two ends. In germline, CDR1 is ENHRY, CDR2 SYGVKD. The CDR3 has 14 amino acids. The CDR3 sequence is CAISAGGQVSPLHF. CDR3 DNA sequence: TGTGCCATCAGTGCGGGGGGGCAGGTTTCACCCCTCCACTTT.

The V call is TRBV5-1, the J call TRBJ2-5; 8 bases map to TRBD1. Trimming cost V 4 bases and J 2 bases; bases outside gene matches: 7. The CDR3 consists of 15 residues. In germline, CDR1 is SGHRS, CDR2 YFSETQ. The CDR3 protein is CASSPYGTGQETQYF. The CDR3 nucleotides read TGCGCCAGCAGCCCTTACGGGACAGGACAAGAGACCCAGTACTTC.

This chain joins TRBV11-3 and TRBJ2-1; the D gene could be TRBD1 or TRBD2 (5 bases each). The V end was cut by 5 bases, the J end by 8 bases, with 16 bases between. The CDR3 totals 14 residues. CDR1 is SGHNT and CDR2 is YENEEA in the germline V gene. This CDR3 is CASSPGDVDDEQFF. The DNA of the CDR3 is TGTGCCAGCAGCCCCGGGGACGTGGACGATGAGCAGTTCTTC.

This chain uses TRBV29-1 with TRBJ1-1, with unresolved D. Trimming pared 6 bases from V and 0 bases from J, leaving 8 bases between. CDR1 is SQVTM, CDR2 ANQGSEA, per germline. The CDR3 loop spans 12 amino acids. CDR3 sequence reads: CSVRDLNTEAFF. CDR3 in DNA: TGCAGCGTCCGAGACTTGAACACTGAAGCTTTCTTT.

J is TRBJ2-7 and V is TRBV10-1; 8 bases fit TRBD1. CDR1 and CDR2 from the germline V gene are WNHNN and SYGVQD (reference sequence). The CDR3 length is 13 residues. The trim removed 6 bases at V and 6 bases at J, leaving 7 bases unmatched. The CDR3 nucleotides read TGCGCCAGCAGCCAGGGGGCCCGCTCCGAGCAGTACTTC. As protein: CASSQGARSEQYF.

This clone was counted once. The chain uses TRBV7-8 and TRBJ2-1, with a possible D match to TRBD1 (6 bases). Germline V lookup: CDR1 SGHVS, CDR2 FQNEAQ. Trimming pared 5 bases from V and 8 bases from J, leaving 22 bases between. The CDR3 contains 16 residues. CDR3 in amino acids: CASSVYREGGLDEQFF. CDR3 coding DNA: TGTGCCAGCAGCGTCTACAGGGAAGGCGGCCTGGATGAGCAGTTCTTC. Together with reference TRBV7-8 and TRBJ2-1, the CDR3 gives the full variable domain: GAGVSQSPRYKVAKRGQDVALRCDPISGHVSLFWYQQALGQGPEFLTYFQNEAQLDKSGLPSDRFFAERPEGSVSTLKIQRTQQEDSAVYLCASSVYREGGLDEQFFGPGTRLTVL.

In its sample, this clone ranks as large (0.1 to 1%). The gene calls are TRBV7-9 and TRBJ1-1, with D hard to call. The V end lost 8 bases, the J end lost 4 bases, and 14 bases lay between the germline ends. Germline CDR1 and CDR2: SEHNR and FQNEAQ (reference sequence). The CDR3 sequence is 13 residues long. The CDR3 sequence: CASRRPEATEAFF. CDR3 nucleotide sequence: TGTGCCAGCCGACGCCCCGAGGCCACTGAAGCTTTCTTT.

This sequence joins TRBV13 and TRBJ2-7; 11 nucleotides line up with TRBD2. The CDR3 runs 15 residues. V was pared by 6 bases and J by 2 bases, with 6 bases of the junction left unmatched. Germline V gives CDR1 PRHDT, CDR2 FYEKMQ (reference sequence). CDR3 in DNA: TGTGCCAGCAGGTCCGGGACTAGCGGACCCTACGAGCAGTACTTC. Translated, it gives CASRSGTSGPYEQYF. Together with reference TRBV13 and TRBJ2-7, the CDR3 gives the full variable domain: AAGVIQSPRHLIKEKRETATLKCYPIPRHDTVYWYQQGPGQDPQFLISFYEKMQSDKGSIPDRFSAQQFSDYHSELNMSSLELGDSALYFCASRSGTSGPYEQYFGPGTRLTVT.

This clone was seen only a few times. The chain couples TRBV7-9 to TRBJ2-1; D is uncertain. Germline V gene sequence: CDR1 SEHNR, CDR2 FQNEAQ (reference sequence). V was trimmed by 5 bases and J by 10 bases, leaving 15 bases between them. The CDR3 is 13 residues long. The CDR3 is CASSKTQEPEQFF. The CDR3 bases are TGTGCCAGCAGCAAAACTCAAGAGCCGGAGCAGTTCTTC.

This chain links TRBV30 with TRBJ1-1; perhaps TRBD1 as D (5 bases). Trimming stripped 3 bases from V and 5 bases from J, with 16 bases between. This CDR3 has 14 residues. Germline V gives CDR1 GTSNPN, CDR2 SVGIG (reference sequence). In nucleotides, the CDR3 is TGTGCCTGGAGCCCAAGGGGCAGGGTGACTGAAGCTTTCTTT. This gives the protein CAWSPRGRVTEAFF.

The J gene is TRBJ2-5, the V gene TRBV9; the D gene is possibly TRBD2 (5 bases). The CDR3 is 14 residues long. V lost 3 bases and J lost 0, with 9 bases in between. The germline CDR1 and CDR2 sequences are SGDLS and YYNGEE. In DNA form, the CDR3 reads TGTGCCAGCAGCGGTCGGGAACACCAAGAGACCCAGTACTTC. Protein sequence: CASSGREHQETQYF. The whole variable domain, remainder taken from reference TRBV9 and TRBJ2-5, is DSGVTQTPKHLITATGQRVTLRCSPRSGDLSVYWYQQSLDQGLQFLIQYYNGEERAKGNILERFSAQQFPDLHSELNLSSLELGDSALYFCASSGREHQETQYFGPGTRLLVL.

The chain links TRBV5-8 to TRBJ1-6; D might be TRBD1 (5 bases). The CDR3 length is 14 residues. CDR1 SGHTS and CDR2 YDEGEE come from the germline V gene. V lost 1 base, J lost 7 bases, and 9 bases lay in between. The CDR3 DNA sequence: TGTGCCAGCAGCTTGAGGGGAGCAAATTCACCCCTCCACTTT. It codes for CASSLRGANSPLHF.

The chain joins TRBV6-5 to TRBJ2-3; D unresolved. V lost 0 bases to trimming and J lost 4 bases, with 8 bases between them. The CDR3 is made up of 14 amino acids. CDR1 and CDR2 from the germline V gene are MNHEY and SVGAGI. Here the CDR3 reads CASSYSQTPDTQYF. The CDR3 DNA sequence: TGTGCCAGCAGTTACTCCCAGACCCCAGATACGCAGTATTTT.

The rearrangement uses TRBV6-1 and TRBJ2-7; weak D call: TRBD1 (5 bases). Trimming removed 8 bases from V and 1 base from J, with 15 bases in between. The CDR3 is 14 residues long. From germline, CDR1 is MNHNS and CDR2 SASEGT. CDR3 sequence (DNA): TGTGCCAGCTCGGACACAACGAGGTCCTACGAGCAGTACTTC. Translating gives CASSDTTRSYEQYF.

As to this clone: Other DNA variants within this sample encode the same CDR3. The gene calls are TRBV5-6 and TRBJ1-1; 8 bases align to TRBD1. CDR3 length: 16 amino acids. Trimming removed 0 bases from V and 5 bases from J; junction bases left unmatched: 9. Germline lookup yields CDR1 SGHDT and CDR2 YYEEEE. The CDR3 loop reads CASSLDLRGRVTEAFF. The CDR3 DNA reads as TGTGCCAGCAGCTTGGACCTCAGGGGGCGTGTGACTGAAGCTTTCTTT.

The chain is built from TRBV6-6 and TRBJ1-5; D is uncertain. There are 13 residues in the CDR3. Per germline, CDR1 MNHNY and CDR2 SVGAGI (reference sequence). Trimming pared 0 bases from V and 6 bases from J, leaving 6 bases between. As DNA, the CDR3 is TGTGCCAGCAGTTACTCGCAAACTCAGCCCCAGCATTTT. It translates to CASSYSQTQPQHF.

Judged by abundance, this clone is large (0.1 to 1%). One end of the junction varies from germline; a read error may be responsible. V gene TRBV7-7 combines with J gene TRBJ2-2; weak D call: TRBD1 (6 bases). There are 15 residues in the CDR3. Germline loops: CDR1 SSHAT, CDR2 FNYEAQ (reference sequence). For the CDR3, the DNA is TGTGCTAGCAAGGACAGCCCATCTGGCGCCGGGGAGCTGTTTTTT. Translated, it gives CASKDSPSGAGELFF.

This clone was seen a few times. V gene TRBV15 combines with J gene TRBJ1-5, with D uncertain. The CDR3 is made up of 15 amino acids. CDR1 LNHNV and CDR2 YYDKDF come from the germline V gene (reference sequence). The V end was cut by 0 bases, the J end by 7 bases, with 13 bases between. This CDR3 reads CATSRDLGLGQPQHF. In DNA, the CDR3 is TGTGCCACCAGCAGAGATTTGGGATTGGGGCAGCCCCAGCATTTT.

The chain recombines TRBV25-1 with TRBJ2-7, with no clear D. The CDR3 is 11 amino acids. Looked up from germline, CDR1 is MGHDK and CDR2 is SYGVNS. V was pared by 4 bases and J by 4 bases, with 5 bases between. CDR3 nucleotides: TGTGCCAGCAGTGTATTATACGAGCAGTACTTC. Its protein product is CASSVLYEQYF.

This clone was counted only a few times. The chain uses TRBV27 and TRBJ2-6; D gene unclear. The length of the CDR3 is 15 residues. The germline V gene has CDR1 MNHEY and CDR2 SMNVEV (reference sequence). V lost 2 bases to trimming and J lost 2 bases, with 7 bases between them. This CDR3 is CASSLVGTGANVLTF. The CDR3 region has the DNA TGTGCCAGCAGTTTAGTGGGGACTGGGGCCAACGTCCTGACTTTC.

V is TRBV5-1 and J is TRBJ2-2, with 10 bases fitting TRBD2. Germline CDR1 is SGHRS and CDR2 is YFSETQ. Trimming cost V 2 bases and J 5 bases; bases outside gene matches: 3. CDR3 size: 15 residues. The CDR3 protein is CASSFGAGGTGELFF. CDR3 nucleotides: TGCGCCAGCAGCTTTGGAGCGGGGGGGACCGGGGAGCTGTTTTTT. The full variable domain, with the rest looked up from reference TRBV5-1 and TRBJ2-2, is KAGVTQTPRYLIKTRGQQVTLSCSPISGHRSVSWYQQTPGQGLQFLFEYFSETQRNKGNFPGRFSGRQFSNSRSEMNVSTLELGDSALYLCASSFGAGGTGELFFGEGSRLTVL.

The chain carries TRBV2 and TRBJ2-1; TRBD2 aligns across 11 bases. This CDR3 spans 19 amino acids. Germline CDR1 SNHLY, CDR2 FYNNEI. V was clipped by 7 bases and J by 0 bases; unmatched bases: 14. In DNA form, the CDR3 reads TGTGCCAGCAAGAGGGGCCTAGCGGGGGGCTACAGCTCCTACAATGAGCAGTTCTTC. Residues: CASKRGLAGGYSSYNEQFF. Together with reference TRBV2 and TRBJ2-1, the CDR3 gives the full variable domain: EPEVTQTPSHQVTQMGQEVILRCVPISNHLYFYWYRQILGQKVEFLVSFYNNEISEKSEIFDDQFSVERPDGSNFTLKIRSTKLEDSAMYFCASKRGLAGGYSSYNEQFFGPGTRLTVL.